The TCR beta chain under discussion was sequenced for a study of shared clonotypes between healthy human individuals. Points from the study as a whole: Only blood was sampled; tissue repertoires likely differ. A reduction in generation probabilities was seen for non-shared clonotypes relative to those shared by all four donors. When naive CD4 clonotypes were compared across several donors, 4% to 5.5% were shared.

There are a few counts of this clone. What it recognizes is unknown. Possible read error: a much larger clone is one base away. Execution of the assay was at deep level. Profiled with immunoSEQ multiplex PCR; TCRdb holds only in-frame clones, not every one. The table records about 1 million clones, 65% to 80% of them present only once. Trimming removed 8 bases at V and 2 bases at J, with 4 bases between. The CDR3 contains 11 residues. Germline CDR1 reads SGHDN; CDR2 reads FVKESK. The genes are TRBV14 and TRBJ2-1, with D unresolved. The receptor's source is a man aged 18 to 35 in good health. Sequencing was performed on memory CD4+ T cells sorted from blood. As for subset: CD45RA-negative fraction. In DNA form, the CDR3 reads TGTGCCAGCGGAACCTACAATGAGCAGTTCTTC. Protein product: CASGTYNEQFF.